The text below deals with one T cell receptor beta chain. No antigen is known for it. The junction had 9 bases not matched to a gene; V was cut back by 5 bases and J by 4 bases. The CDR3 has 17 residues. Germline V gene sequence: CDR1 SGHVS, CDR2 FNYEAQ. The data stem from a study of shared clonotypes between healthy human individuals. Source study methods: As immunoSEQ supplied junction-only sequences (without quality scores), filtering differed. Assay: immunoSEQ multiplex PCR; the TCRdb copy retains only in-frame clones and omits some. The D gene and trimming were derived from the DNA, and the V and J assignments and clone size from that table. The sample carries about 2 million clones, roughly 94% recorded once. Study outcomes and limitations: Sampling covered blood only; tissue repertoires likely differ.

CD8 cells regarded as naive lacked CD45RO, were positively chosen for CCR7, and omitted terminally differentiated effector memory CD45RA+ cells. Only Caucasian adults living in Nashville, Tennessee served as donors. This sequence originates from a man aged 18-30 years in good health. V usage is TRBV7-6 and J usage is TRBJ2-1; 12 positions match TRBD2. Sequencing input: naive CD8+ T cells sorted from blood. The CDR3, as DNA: TGTGCCAGCAGCCCACCGACTAGCGGGAGAACTTACAATGAGCAGTTCTTC. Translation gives CASSPPTSGRTYNEQFF.